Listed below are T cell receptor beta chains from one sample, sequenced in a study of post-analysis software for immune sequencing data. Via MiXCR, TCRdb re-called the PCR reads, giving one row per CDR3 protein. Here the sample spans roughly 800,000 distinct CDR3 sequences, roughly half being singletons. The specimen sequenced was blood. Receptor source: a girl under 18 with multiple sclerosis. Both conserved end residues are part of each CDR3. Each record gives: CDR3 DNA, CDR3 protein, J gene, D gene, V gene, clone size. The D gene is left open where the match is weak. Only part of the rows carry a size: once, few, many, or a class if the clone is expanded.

CDR3nt: TGTGCCAGCAGTTACTCAGATTACTACGAGCAGTACTTC
CDR3aa: CASSYSDYYEQYF
j_gene: TRBJ2-7
d_gene: -
v_gene: TRBV6-2/TRBV6-3
abundance: few

CDR3nt: TGCAGTGCTAGCGGTTCTAGCGGGGGCTACAATGAGCAGTTCTTC
CDR3aa: CSASGSSGGYNEQFF
j_gene: TRBJ2-1
d_gene: TRBD2
v_gene: TRBV20-1
abundance: -

CDR3nt: TGCGCCAGCAGCTTGGCCGAGTTGTGGGCCACAGATACGCAGTATTTT
CDR3aa: CASSLAELWATDTQYF
j_gene: TRBJ2-3
d_gene: -
v_gene: TRBV5-1
abundance: -

CDR3nt: TGCAGCGTTGAAGTAACAGAGAACACTGAAGCTTTCTTT
CDR3aa: CSVEVTENTEAFF
j_gene: TRBJ1-1
d_gene: -
v_gene: TRBV29-1
abundance: -

CDR3nt: TGTGCCAGCAGCTCCTGGGTTGGATGGGAGCAGTACTTC
CDR3aa: CASSSWVGWEQYF
j_gene: TRBJ2-7
d_gene: -
v_gene: TRBV3-1
abundance: -

CDR3nt: TGCAGCGTTGTGGGTCAGGTCTCCTACAATGAGCAGTTCTTC
CDR3aa: CSVVGQVSYNEQFF
j_gene: TRBJ2-1
d_gene: -
v_gene: TRBV29-1
abundance: few

CDR3nt: TGTGCCAGCAACCCATCGGGGACGCGAAACTCCTACGAGCAGTACTTC
CDR3aa: CASNPSGTRNSYEQYF
j_gene: TRBJ2-7
d_gene: -
v_gene: TRBV3-1
abundance: few

CDR3nt: TGTGCCAGCAGCCGTAATGCCGACTACGAGCAGTACTTC
CDR3aa: CASSRNADYEQYF
j_gene: TRBJ2-7
d_gene: -
v_gene: TRBV7-9
abundance: -

CDR3nt: TGCAGCGCCGGGGACGAGACCCAGTACTTC
CDR3aa: CSAGDETQYF
j_gene: TRBJ2-5
d_gene: -
v_gene: TRBV29-1
abundance: few

CDR3nt: TGTGCCAGCAGTAGACCCGGGACAGGGGGACGTAACACTGAAGCTTTCTTT
CDR3aa: CASSRPGTGGRNTEAFF
j_gene: TRBJ1-1
d_gene: TRBD1
v_gene: TRBV6-1
abundance: few